The 12 T cell receptor beta chains given below trace back to one sample, sequenced in a study of T cells in Graves' hyperthyroidism and ophthalmopathy. Amplified regions were TCR beta CDR3 sequences from RNA transcripts. TCR CDR3 underwent first-round RT-PCR with the HTBI primer set. Via MiXCR, TCRdb re-called the multiplex PCR reads, giving one row per CDR3 protein. Of 450,000 to 650,000 distinct CDR3 sequences detected, about 14% appear once; the ten largest clones hold roughly 7.1%. The sample consisted of blood. These receptors were collected from a woman between 18 and 29 years old with Graves' ophthalmopathy.

This clonotype was observed a few times. This chain connects TRBV29-1 to TRBJ2-1, with D unresolved. CDR3 length: 14 residues. Germline V gene lookup returns CDR1 SQVTM and CDR2 ANQGSEA. V gave up 6 bases and J gave up 0 bases, with 12 bases separating them. The CDR3 is CSVNYLSSYNEQFF. The DNA of the CDR3 is TGCAGCGTCAACTACTTGAGCTCCTACAATGAGCAGTTCTTC.

This clonotype came up many times. The chain joins TRBV7-3 to TRBJ2-7, with 8 bases lining up with TRBD2. CDR3 length equals 15 residues. Unmatched junction bases numbered 5, after V lost 2 bases and J lost 2 bases. The germline V gene has CDR1 SGHTA and CDR2 FQGTGA. The CDR3, as DNA: TGTGCCAGCAGCTTAGGTAGCGGGACCACCTACGAGCAGTACTTC. It codes for CASSLGSGTTYEQYF. The entire variable domain, with the rest obtained from reference TRBV7-3 and TRBJ2-7, is as follows: GAGVSQTPSNKVTEKGKYVELRCDPISGHTALYWYRQSLGQGPEFLIYFQGTGAADDSGLPNDRFFAVRPEGSVSTLKIQRTERGDSAVYLCASSLGSGTTYEQYFGPGTRLTVT.

The chain employs TRBV5-1 and TRBJ2-5; 9 positions match TRBD2. Germline V gene lookup returns CDR1 SGHRS and CDR2 YFSETQ. Losses at the gene ends were 2 bases for V and 5 bases for J; bases not matched to a gene: 4. The CDR3 is made up of 14 amino acids. This CDR3 reads CASSFRAGGETQYF. DNA of the CDR3: TGCGCCAGCAGCTTTAGGGCGGGAGGGGAGACCCAGTACTTC. Supplemented by reference TRBV5-1 and TRBJ2-5, the full variable domain reads KAGVTQTPRYLIKTRGQQVTLSCSPISGHRSVSWYQQTPGQGLQFLFEYFSETQRNKGNFPGRFSGRQFSNSRSEMNVSTLELGDSALYLCASSFRAGGETQYFGPGTRLLVL.

This clonotype appeared many times. The V call is TRBV6-1, the J call TRBJ1-5; 9 nucleotides line up with TRBD1. This CDR3 is 16 amino acids long. The germline gives CDR1 MNHNS, CDR2 SASEGT. V trimming: 0 bases; J trimming: 6 bases; junction bases outside the gene matches: 6. The CDR3 protein is CASSEARGQGSQPQHF. The CDR3 nucleotides read TGTGCCAGCAGTGAAGCAAGGGGACAGGGAAGTCAGCCCCAGCATTTT.

This clonotype has ten or more counts. The rearrangement uses TRBV7-8 and TRBJ1-1; D is ambiguous. Germline V lookup: CDR1 SGHVS, CDR2 FQNEAQ. The CDR3 consists of 16 residues. Trimming left V 2 bases short and J 1 base short, with 14 bases between. In DNA, the CDR3 is TGTGCCAGCAGCTTATCGGTATGGCCGTGGAACACTGAAGCTTTCTTT. It yields the protein CASSLSVWPWNTEAFF. Drawing the rest from reference TRBV7-8 and TRBJ1-1, the complete variable domain is GAGVSQSPRYKVAKRGQDVALRCDPISGHVSLFWYQQALGQGPEFLTYFQNEAQLDKSGLPSDRFFAERPEGSVSTLKIQRTQQEDSAVYLCASSLSVWPWNTEAFFGQGTRLTVV.

This clonotype showed up just a few times. V gene TRBV7-9 combines with J gene TRBJ2-7, with TRBD2 matching over 10 bases. The germline gives CDR1 SEHNR, CDR2 FQNEAQ (reference sequence). This CDR3 spans 14 amino acids. Trimming cost V 4 bases and J 6 bases; bases outside gene matches: 6. The CDR3 loop reads CASSSSLAGAEQYF. CDR3 DNA: TGTGCCAGCAGCTCTTCGCTAGCGGGAGCCGAGCAGTACTTC.

In its sample, this clonotype was seen many times. The chain uses TRBV27 and TRBJ2-7; tentative D call: TRBD2 (6 bases). Germline values: CDR1 MNHEY, CDR2 SMNVEV (reference sequence). The germline V and J ends were trimmed by 6 bases and 2 bases, with 17 bases remaining between them. The CDR3 has 15 amino acids. This CDR3 is CASSRTGLITYEQYF. The CDR3 DNA follows: TGTGCCAGCAGCCGGACGGGACTGATAACCTACGAGCAGTACTTC.

This clonotype appeared a few times. The V call is TRBV18, the J call TRBJ1-1; 8 nucleotides match TRBD1. V shed 8 bases and J 1 base; nucleotides not matched to a gene: 15. Germline assignment: CDR1 KGHSH and CDR2 LQKENI. This CDR3 contains 17 residues. Written as DNA, the CDR3 is TGTGCCAGCCAGCCCGACAGGGGAATTGGGAAGAACACTGAAGCTTTCTTT. Its translation is CASQPDRGIGKNTEAFF.

This clonotype has at least ten counts. The chain joins TRBV28 to TRBJ1-2; the match to TRBD1 covers 7 bases. With V trimmed by 1 base and J by 0 bases, 8 bases remained unmatched. There are 17 residues in the CDR3. Germline V CDR1 and CDR2: MDHEN, SYDVKM. CDR3 residues: CASSLLGRGASNYGYTF. CDR3 DNA: TGTGCCAGCAGTTTATTAGGCAGGGGGGCCTCTAACTATGGCTACACCTTC.

This clonotype was counted many times. V and J are TRBV2 and TRBJ2-7; TRBD1 agrees at 9 bases. Germline assignment: CDR1 SNHLY and CDR2 FYNNEI. The CDR3 is 14 amino acids. The V and J ends lost 6 bases and 3 bases, in that order; junction bases with no gene match: 6. CDR3 region: CASRSGTGNYEQYF. CDR3 DNA sequence: TGTGCCAGCAGGTCCGGGACAGGGAACTACGAGCAGTACTTC. Combining the CDR3 with reference TRBV2 and TRBJ2-7 gives the whole variable domain EPEVTQTPSHQVTQMGQEVILRCVPISNHLYFYWYRQILGQKVEFLVSFYNNEISEKSEIFDDQFSVERPDGSNFTLKIRSTKLEDSAMYFCASRSGTGNYEQYFGPGTRLTVT.

This clonotype was observed a few times. This chain links TRBV20-1 with TRBJ2-1; 9 bases are a match to TRBD1. V shed 6 bases, J shed 7 bases, and the junction held 19 bases outside the gene matches. The CDR3 sequence is 17 residues long. CDR1 and CDR2 from the germline V gene are DFQATT and SNEGSKA (reference sequence). CDR3 DNA: TGCAGTGCCCTTGCGGGCTTAGGTGGGGACAGGGTGAATGAGCAGTTCTTC. Its protein is CSALAGLGGDRVNEQFF.

The sample holds a few counts of this clonotype. The genes are TRBV4-1 and TRBJ1-1, with TRBD1 as a possible D gene (6 bases). The CDR3 length is 14 residues. Germline V gene lookup returns CDR1 MGHRA and CDR2 YSYEKL. V was shortened by 3 bases and J by 2 bases, with 10 bases between the two germline ends. The DNA for the CDR3 is TGCGCCAGCAGCCAGCAGGGGATTAACACTGAAGCTTTCTTT. The encoded protein is CASSQQGINTEAFF.